Described below is a single TCR beta chain sequence and its context. The table lists this clone with a count of one. What antigen it recognizes has not been identified. Per-base qualities were not stored, and no clone one base away is much larger. The library was built by means of the immunoSEQ multiplex PCR assay. TCRdb took this table from immuneACCESS and kept in-frame rearrangements with V and J called. Such tables lack part of the clones; where checked against another copy, unresolved V genes explain under half of the gap, and the rest is unexplained. The sample table records 390,000 or so clones; 80% to 95% of these occur just once. Together, the top ten hold 6% to 7% of the sample. This entry is derived from a study of control samples from healthy donors and cancer patients (dated by TCRdb to about 2020). The V and J ends are trimmed by 4 bases and 3 bases, leaving 17 bases between them. The CDR3 runs 16 amino acids, cysteine and phenylalanine included. Only the CDR3 DNA is retained, 48 bases long and in frame from the first base. CDR1 and CDR2 were assigned from the germline V gene as SGHRS and YFSETQ.

Sample: PBMCs. Recombination joined TRBV5-1 with TRBJ2-4; the D gene is possibly TRBD1, with 6 bases matching. The TCR sequence derives from a man in his forties with head and neck cancer. Here the CDR3 is given as CASSAGLRGGKNIQYF. The DNA sequence is given as TGCGCCAGCAGCGCCGGGCTCCGAGGGGGCAAAAACATTCAGTACTTC.